Listed below are T cell receptor beta chains from one sample, sequenced in a study of T cell responses to AZD1222 COVID-19 vaccine. TCRdb's copy holds only in-frame clones and misses some; the assay was immunoSEQ multiplex PCR. The sample consists of 120,000 or so clones, about 87% of them appearing once. Specimen: peripheral blood, collected on day 0 of AZD1222 vaccination. These receptors were taken from an adult in good health. CDR3s include the opening cysteine and the closing phenylalanine or tryptophan. The D gene is left open where the match is weak. Part of the rows lack a size; the others show once, few, many or a class for expanded clones.

DNA,CDR3,V,J,D,size
TGTGCCAGCAGCGGGGGACCGCTCGGTGAGCAGTTCTTC,CASSGGPLGEQFF,TRBV9,TRBJ2-1,NA,NA
TGCGCCAGCAGCCCCCCGGGGCCCTACGAGCAGTACTTC,CASSPPGPYEQYF,TRBV4-1,TRBJ2-7,NA,NA
TGCGCCAGCAGCCAAAACCCGTGGCTCGAGCAGTACTTC,CASSQNPWLEQYF,TRBV4-1,TRBJ2-7,NA,NA
TGTGCCAGCAGCTCATTGGGGGCTAATGAAAAACTGTTTTTT,CASSSLGANEKLFF,TRBV7-2,TRBJ1-4,NA,NA
TGCGCCAGCAGCTTGGCTGGGGCCAACGTCCTGACTTTC,CASSLAGANVLTF,TRBV5-1,TRBJ2-6,NA,NA
TGTGCCAGCGACAAAAACACCGGGGAGCTGTTTTTT,CASDKNTGELFF,TRBV2,TRBJ2-2,NA,NA
TGTGCCAGCAGCCCCCTTGAGACCGCTAACTATGGCTACACCTTC,CASSPLETANYGYTF,TRBV9,TRBJ1-2,NA,NA
TGCAGTACACCGGGCTACAATGAGCAGTTCTTC,CSTPGYNEQFF,TRBV20-1,TRBJ2-1,NA,NA
TGTGCCAGTACTCCAGACAGGGGGCTTTCTGAAGCTTTCTTT,CASTPDRGLSEAFF,TRBV19,TRBJ1-1,TRBD1,NA
TGTGCCAGCAGTTTATTTCGGACTAGCGGGCCCCACGGTGAGCAGTTCTTC,CASSLFRTSGPHGEQFF,TRBV28,TRBJ2-1,TRBD2,few
TGTGCCAGCAGCTTTGGTTCCGGGACAGGCTCCTACGAGCAGTACTTC,CASSFGSGTGSYEQYF,TRBV14,TRBJ2-7,TRBD1,NA
TGTGCCAGTAGCATCAAGTCGGAATTTTCACCCCTCCACTTT,CASSIKSEFSPLHF,TRBV19,TRBJ1-6,NA,NA
TGCGCCAGCAGCCCGTCTCAGCGGGGCTTCAATGAGCAGTTCTTC,CASSPSQRGFNEQFF,TRBV5-1,TRBJ2-1,TRBD2,NA
TGTGCCAGCAGCTTGGACTCCCTGACCGAGCAGTTCTTC,CASSLDSLTEQFF,TRBV11-3,TRBJ2-1,NA,few